A single sample is the source of the 21 T cell receptor beta chains below, sequenced in a study of Ad26.COV2.S vaccination and SARS-CoV-2 variants (dated by TCRdb to the early 2020s). The meaning of the sample's treatment or condition label: around 19 received Ad26.COV2.S at low or high dose, single or two shots; roughly 5 received placebo; per-sample allocation not given. Repertoires of vaccine and placebo recipients were sequenced from samples collected on day 63 after the first injection. Receptors were amplified or captured by the immunoSEQ multiplex PCR assay. The immuneACCESS repertoire file appears here via TCRdb, limited to in-frame rearrangements. These files lack a portion of the clones; in checked studies, under half of the deficit traces to unresolved V genes, and the cause of the others is not known. This sample comprises over 450,000 clones, roughly nine tenths of them detected only once. The ten largest account for approximately 1.7% of the sample.

The source was peripheral blood, collected in a trial of Ad26.COV2.S vaccine versus placebo. The receptor set was obtained from a person between 18 and 60 years old who received the Ad26.COV2.S COVID-19 vaccine or a placebo.

The genes are TRBV7-6 and TRBJ2-7; D assignment may be TRBD1 or TRBD2 (6 bases each). Germline-derived CDR1 and CDR2 are SGHVS and FNYEAQ. This CDR3 spans 15 amino acids. Trimming took 0 bases from V and 7 from J, leaving 16 bases between them. Written as DNA, the CDR3 is TGTGCCAGCAGCTTAGCGGGGGGCGTCCCTTGGGAGCAGTACTTC. It is translated as CASSLAGGVPWEQYF.

V and J are TRBV5-1 and TRBJ2-3; TRBD1 matches at 9 bases. Germline V gene sequence: CDR1 SGHRS, CDR2 YFSETQ. This CDR3 region has 15 residues. V dropped 4 bases and J dropped 3; count of bases not matched to a gene: 6. The CDR3 DNA reads as TGCGCCAGCAGCGAGGGACAGGGTTCGACAGATACGCAGTATTTT. It specifies CASSEGQGSTDTQYF. The whole variable domain, filled in from reference TRBV5-1 and TRBJ2-3, reads KAGVTQTPRYLIKTRGQQVTLSCSPISGHRSVSWYQQTPGQGLQFLFEYFSETQRNKGNFPGRFSGRQFSNSRSEMNVSTLELGDSALYLCASSEGQGSTDTQYFGPGTRLTVL.

This clone was seen more than once but under ten times. The gene calls are TRBV6-2 or TRBV6-3 and TRBJ1-5; the match to TRBD1 covers 8 bases. This CDR3 contains 16 residues. Germline V CDR1 and CDR2: MNHEY, SVGEGT. V dropped 5 bases and J dropped 1; count of bases not matched to a gene: 7. For the CDR3, the DNA is TGTGCCAGCAGTAACCCGCAGGGGGCAAGCAATCAGCCCCAGCATTTT. Its protein product is CASSNPQGASNQPQHF.

V is TRBV7-9 and J is TRBJ2-5, with 7 bases matching TRBD2. The CDR3 has 15 amino acids. Looked up from germline, CDR1 is SEHNR and CDR2 is FQNEAQ (reference sequence). Unmatched junction bases numbered 6, after V lost 1 base and J lost 4 bases. The CDR3 DNA follows: TGTGCCAGCAGCTTAGGGGGAGGGATAGGAGAGACCCAGTACTTC. Its translation: CASSLGGGIGETQYF. Full variable domain (outside the CDR3, taken from reference TRBV7-9 and TRBJ2-5): DTGVSQNPRHKITKRGQNVTFRCDPISEHNRLYWYRQTLGQGPEFLTYFQNEAQLEKSRLLSDRFSAERPKGSFSTLEIQRTEQGDSAMYLCASSLGGGIGETQYFGPGTRLLVL.

The chain carries TRBV28 and TRBJ2-7; D is ambiguous. CDR3 length: 11 residues. Germline CDR1 reads MDHEN; CDR2 reads SYDVKM. Trimming took 5 bases from V and 8 from J, leaving 10 bases between them. This chain's CDR3 is CASSPRVKQYF. CDR3 DNA: TGTGCCAGCAGTCCTCGGGTCAAGCAGTACTTC.

The rearrangement uses TRBV2 and TRBJ2-4; no firm D call. Germline V gives CDR1 SNHLY, CDR2 FYNNEI. Trimming left V 3 bases short and J 1 base short, with 10 bases between. This CDR3 is 15 amino acids long. The CDR3 sequence is CASSELFGAKNIQYF. In DNA, the CDR3 is TGTGCCAGCAGTGAGTTGTTTGGGGCCAAAAACATTCAGTACTTC. The entire variable domain, with the rest obtained from reference TRBV2 and TRBJ2-4, is as follows: EPEVTQTPSHQVTQMGQEVILRCVPISNHLYFYWYRQILGQKVEFLVSFYNNEISEKSEIFDDQFSVERPDGSNFTLKIRSTKLEDSAMYFCASSELFGAKNIQYFGAGTRLSVL.

This clone was picked up one time. The J gene is TRBJ2-1, the V gene TRBV18; D tentatively fits TRBD1 or TRBD2 (5 bases each). The germline gives CDR1 KGHSH, CDR2 LQKENI. The CDR3 runs to 15 residues. V was cut by 3 bases and J by 7 bases, with 16 bases left in between. CDR3 residues: CASSPAGQGGNEQFF. As DNA, the CDR3 is TGTGCCAGCTCACCGGCGGGCCAGGGCGGGAATGAGCAGTTCTTC.

V usage is TRBV11-3 and J usage is TRBJ2-7, with no clear D. The CDR3 is 14 amino acids. V lost 2 bases and J lost 3, with 11 bases in between. Germline V gives CDR1 SGHNT, CDR2 YENEEA. CDR3 nucleotides: TGTGCCAGCAGCTTAAGGTTGTCCAGCTACGAGCAGTACTTC. Translated, it gives CASSLRLSSYEQYF.

The CDR3 region has the DNA TGCGCCAGCAGCCTGTTGGGACCTCCCGGGGAGCTGTTTTTT. Protein product: CASSLLGPPGELFF. V gene TRBV5-1 combines with J gene TRBJ2-2; D tentatively reads TRBD1 or TRBD2 (5 bases each). CDR3 length: 14 residues. Germline loops: CDR1 SGHRS, CDR2 YFSETQ. V gave up 4 bases and J gave up 6 bases, with 13 bases separating them.

V gene TRBV9 combines with J gene TRBJ2-3, with 9 nucleotides matching TRBD2. The V segment lost 0 bases and the J segment 0 bases; nucleotides outside the gene matches: 5. The CDR3 sequence is 17 residues long. CDR1 and CDR2 (germline): SGDLS, YYNGEE. CDR3 nucleotide sequence: TGTGCCAGCAGCGTAGGGGGGACTAGCAGAAGCACAGATACGCAGTATTTT. It yields the protein CASSVGGTSRSTDTQYF. Full variable domain (rest looked up from reference TRBV9 and TRBJ2-3): DSGVTQTPKHLITATGQRVTLRCSPRSGDLSVYWYQQSLDQGLQFLIQYYNGEERAKGNILERFSAQQFPDLHSELNLSSLELGDSALYFCASSVGGTSRSTDTQYFGPGTRLTVL.

This chain joins TRBV5-4 and TRBJ2-1; 9 bases match TRBD2. Germline lookup yields CDR1 SGHNT and CDR2 YYREEE (reference sequence). Trimming removed 3 bases from V and 2 bases from J; junction bases left unmatched: 3. The CDR3 is made up of 15 amino acids. The CDR3 nucleotides are TGTGCCAGCAGCTCCGCTAGCGGGGCCTACAATGAGCAGTTCTTC. Translating it yields CASSSASGAYNEQFF.

The chain links TRBV7-9 to TRBJ1-2; D is undetermined. Germline values: CDR1 SEHNR, CDR2 FQNEAQ (reference sequence). Trimming took off 5 bases at V and 0 bases at J, with 22 bases between the two ends. This CDR3 contains 18 residues. CDR3 protein: CASSNRWADSLTNYGYTF. Written as DNA, the CDR3 is TGTGCCAGCAGCAACCGTTGGGCTGACTCCCTTACTAACTATGGCTACACCTTC.

V gene TRBV7-9 combines with J gene TRBJ2-7, with D possibly TRBD1 on 6 matching bases. This CDR3 has 19 residues. Germline V gene lookup returns CDR1 SEHNR and CDR2 FQNEAQ (reference sequence). The V gene lost 2 bases and the J gene lost 9 bases, with 32 bases spanning the gap. The CDR3 reads CASSLSVQGKPAFISRQYF. DNA for the CDR3: TGTGCCAGCAGCTTATCGGTCCAGGGGAAGCCAGCGTTTATCAGTAGGCAGTACTTC.

This clone appeared a single time. The rearrangement joins TRBV6-6 to TRBJ1-1; D is uncertain. This CDR3 comprises 12 residues. V lost 6 bases, J lost 1 base, and 6 bases lay in between. The V gene's germline CDR1 is MNHNY and CDR2 SVGAGI (reference sequence). CDR3 residues: CASRFRNTEAFF. The DNA for the CDR3 is TGTGCCAGCAGGTTCAGGAACACTGAAGCTTTCTTT.

CDR3 in DNA: TGTGCCAGCCCGGGTACAGGGGAGGGCTACACCTTC. Its translation: CASPGTGEGYTF. V is TRBV21-1 and J is TRBJ1-2; the table's D call, TRBD1, has no DNA check behind it. TRBV21-1 is a listed pseudogene. The CDR3 length is 12 residues.

This sequence joins TRBV7-9 and TRBJ2-7; TRBD2 agrees at 8 bases. The CDR3 length is 14 residues. Trimming removed 5 bases from V and 5 bases from J; junction bases left unmatched: 8. Germline CDR1 is SEHNR and CDR2 is FQNEAQ (reference sequence). The CDR3 loop is CASSRSGSGHEQYF. The CDR3 coding sequence is TGTGCCAGCAGCCGAAGCGGGAGCGGCCACGAGCAGTACTTC.

The chain has TRBV11-2 and TRBJ2-1, with 9 bases matching TRBD2. V shed 4 bases and J 0 bases; nucleotides not matched to a gene: 7. The CDR3 spans 17 residues. Looked up from germline, CDR1 is SGHAT and CDR2 is FQNNGV. DNA of the CDR3: TGTGCCAGCAGCTCACCGGGACTAGCATTCTCCTACAATGAGCAGTTCTTC. Translating it yields CASSSPGLAFSYNEQFF.

The chain recombines TRBV27 with TRBJ2-1; D remains ambiguous. The CDR3 runs 13 residues. V lost 6 bases and J lost 9, with 15 bases in between. Germline V lookup: CDR1 MNHEY, CDR2 SMNVEV (reference sequence). The CDR3 nucleotides read TGTGCCAGCAGATTCCGGGCAATCGGTGAGCAGTTCTTC. This codes for CASRFRAIGEQFF.

This chain connects TRBV19 to TRBJ1-1, with TRBD1 as a possible D gene (6 bases). With 7 bases removed from V and 11 bases from J, the gap between germline ends came to 8 bases. The CDR3 is 9 residues long. Looked up from germline, CDR1 is LNHDA and CDR2 is SQIVND (reference sequence). CDR3 DNA: TGTGCCAGTAAGCAGGGGGCTTTCTTT. It codes for CASKQGAFF.

The chain carries TRBV27 and TRBJ1-3, with D unclear. This CDR3 comprises 13 residues. The V gene's germline CDR1 is MNHEY and CDR2 SMNVEV (reference sequence). V was shortened by 1 base and J by 0 bases, with 1 base between the two germline ends. CDR3 region: CASSLFSGNTIYF. The CDR3 region has the DNA TGTGCCAGCAGTTTATTCTCTGGAAACACCATATATTTT.

This clone has just a few counts. The chain uses TRBV7-3 and TRBJ2-1; a weak D match, TRBD2 (6 bases). V gave up 4 bases and J gave up 4 bases, with 14 bases separating them. The CDR3 totals 15 residues. CDR1 is SGHTA and CDR2 is FQGTGA in the germline V gene. The chain's CDR3 is CASSSDGGFYNEQFF. The CDR3, as DNA: TGTGCCAGCAGCTCGGACGGGGGATTTTACAATGAGCAGTTCTTC.